One and the same sample provided the 26 T cell receptor beta chains below, sequenced in a study of blood T cell repertoires in COVID-19. Clones were sequenced by immunoSEQ multiplex PCR, and TCRdb holds only the in-frame ones, with some missing. The sample shows approximately 140,000 clones, 84% of them seen only once. The material sequenced was peripheral blood. Source of these receptors: a man in his 70s with acute or convalescent COVID-19.

This clone was counted only a few times. The chain joins TRBV9 to TRBJ1-4; D unresolved. The V gene's germline CDR1 is SGDLS and CDR2 YYNGEE. V was clipped by 2 bases and J by 8 bases, with 16 bases between them. The CDR3 length is 15 residues. CDR3 loop: CASSVSAGLKEKLFF. CDR3 bases: TGTGCCAGCAGCGTGTCAGCGGGCTTGAAGGAAAAACTGTTTTTT.

This clone was picked up a small number of times. V is TRBV18 and J is TRBJ1-2, with 9 bases aligning to TRBD1. Trimming at V came to 5 bases and at J to 2 bases, leaving 12 bases not matched to a gene. The CDR3 contains 17 residues. Germline lookup yields CDR1 KGHSH and CDR2 LQKENI. The CDR3 sequence is CASSTLLGTGNNYGYTF. CDR3 bases: TGTGCCAGCTCAACTCTCCTCGGGACAGGGAACAACTATGGCTACACCTTC. Complete variable domain (other parts from reference TRBV18 and TRBJ1-2): NAGVMQNPRHLVRRRGQEARLRCSPMKGHSHVYWYRQLPEEGLKFMVYLQKENIIDESGMPKERFSAEFPKEGPSILRIQQVVRGDSAAYFCASSTLLGTGNNYGYTFGSGTRLTVV.

CDR3 nucleotide sequence: TGTGCCAGCAGCCCATGGCGGACAGTATTAGATGAGCAGTTCTTC. It is translated as CASSPWRTVLDEQFF. The V gene is TRBV5-6, the J gene TRBJ2-1; tentatively, D is TRBD1 (6 bases). The CDR3 loop spans 15 amino acids. Per germline, CDR1 SGHDT and CDR2 YYEEEE. Trimming pared 4 bases from V and 8 bases from J, leaving 19 bases between.

The chain carries TRBV7-8 and TRBJ2-1; 10 bases are shared with TRBD2. Germline CDR1 and CDR2: SGHVS and FQNEAQ. This CDR3 has 19 amino acids. V lost 1 base, J lost 3 bases, and 12 bases stayed unmatched. The CDR3 is CASSLEVPGGLAVYNEQFF. In nucleotides, the CDR3 is TGTGCCAGCAGCTTAGAGGTTCCTGGAGGACTAGCGGTCTACAATGAGCAGTTCTTC.

The chain couples TRBV7-3 to TRBJ1-5, with 7 nucleotides matching TRBD1. Trimming at V came to 5 bases and at J to 7 bases, leaving 5 bases not matched to a gene. The CDR3 is made up of 13 amino acids. CDR1 SGHTA and CDR2 FQGTGA come from the germline V gene. CDR3 sequence (DNA): TGTGCCAGCAGCACAGGGGCAGGACAGCCCCAGCATTTT. The encoded protein is CASSTGAGQPQHF. The variable domain in full, with the rest retrieved from reference TRBV7-3 and TRBJ1-5, is GAGVSQTPSNKVTEKGKYVELRCDPISGHTALYWYRQSLGQGPEFLIYFQGTGAADDSGLPNDRFFAVRPEGSVSTLKIQRTERGDSAVYLCASSTGAGQPQHFGDGTRLSIL.

The chain combines TRBV5-1 with TRBJ1-1; D possibly corresponds to TRBD1 (5 bases). Trimming removed 5 bases from V and 0 bases from J, with 14 bases in between. The CDR3 totals 15 residues. The germline V gene has CDR1 SGHRS and CDR2 YFSETQ. The CDR3 DNA is TGCGCCAGCAGTTTGAGGGGAACCATGAACACTGAAGCTTTCTTT. It is translated as CASSLRGTMNTEAFF.

This chain links TRBV6-5 with TRBJ1-3, with D possibly being TRBD1 (5 bases). The CDR3 consists of 16 residues. CDR1 is MNHEY and CDR2 is SVGAGI in the germline V gene. V shed 2 bases and J shed 0 bases, with 11 bases lying between them. The CDR3 loop is CASSYPRGISGNTIYF. DNA for the CDR3: TGTGCCAGCAGTTACCCCCGGGGGATCTCTGGAAACACCATATATTTT.

The chain links TRBV14 to TRBJ2-1; TRBD2 matches at 10 bases. CDR3 size: 16 residues. The germline gives CDR1 SGHDN, CDR2 FVKESK. J lost 4 bases, V lost 1 base, and 4 bases had no gene match. This CDR3 is CASSQAASGGYNEQFF. In DNA, the CDR3 is TGTGCCAGCAGCCAAGCCGCTAGCGGGGGTTACAATGAGCAGTTCTTC.

The chain carries TRBV2 and TRBJ1-5, with 7 bases lining up with TRBD1. V lost 7 bases, J lost 1 base, and 7 bases stayed unmatched. This CDR3 contains 15 residues. In germline, CDR1 is SNHLY, CDR2 FYNNEI. CDR3 sequence (DNA): TGTGCCAGCACCCAACAGGGGACGAGCAATCAGCCCCAGCATTTT. Protein sequence: CASTQQGTSNQPQHF.

The chain combines TRBV6-1 with TRBJ1-2; D is ambiguous. V lost 1 base and J lost 8, with 11 bases in between. Germline V gene lookup returns CDR1 MNHNS and CDR2 SASEGT. This CDR3 is 13 amino acids long. CDR3 sequence (DNA): TGTGCCAGCAGTGAAGACGGTCTGTGGGGCTACACCTTC. It encodes CASSEDGLWGYTF.

A remark on this clone: Relative to the germline gene, one junction end is altered; a read error may explain this. Additional DNA sequences in this sample encode the identical CDR3. The gene calls are TRBV7-7 and TRBJ2-2; 8 bases map to TRBD1. The CDR3 runs to 15 residues. The germline CDR1 and CDR2 sequences are SSHAT and FNYEAQ (reference sequence). CDR3 region: CASSPGQGNTGELFF. The CDR3 bases are TGTGCTAGCAGCCCTGGACAGGGCAACACCGGGGAGCTGTTTTTT. Full variable domain (remainder filled in from reference TRBV7-7 and TRBJ2-2): GAGVSQSPRYKVTKRGQDVTLRCDPISSHATLYWYQQALGQGPEFLTYFNYEAQPDKSGLPSDRFSAERPEGSISTLTIQRTEQRDSAMYRCASSPGQGNTGELFFGEGSRLTVL.

This chain joins TRBV3-1 (or the pseudogene TRBV3-2) and TRBJ2-5; D unclear. The CDR3 loop spans 14 amino acids. Trimming pared 4 bases from V and 5 bases from J, leaving 14 bases between. Germline V gene data show CDR1 as LGHDT and CDR2 as YNNKEL (reference sequence). CDR3 coding DNA: TGTGCCAGCAGCCGAGAGAGAGCTTGGGAGACCCAGTACTTC. It translates to CASSRERAWETQYF.

The gene calls are TRBV18 and TRBJ2-5; D remains unclear. In germline, CDR1 is KGHSH, CDR2 LQKENI. The V gene lost 4 bases and the J gene lost 1 base, with 10 bases spanning the gap. This CDR3 comprises 14 residues. CDR3 nucleotide sequence: TGTGCCAGCTCACTCGTTAACGGCCAAGAGACCCAGTACTTC. Encoded protein: CASSLVNGQETQYF.

Only one count was recorded for this clone. The rearrangement uses TRBV19 and TRBJ1-5; 8 nucleotides align to TRBD1. Per the germline V gene, CDR1 is LNHDA and CDR2 is SQIVND (reference sequence). The CDR3 totals 14 residues. V was clipped by 11 bases and J by 0 bases; unmatched bases: 6. The CDR3 loop reads CACRDRYSNQPQHF. The CDR3 DNA sequence: TGTGCCTGCCGGGACAGGTATAGCAATCAGCCCCAGCATTTT.

This clone was observed once. The rearrangement joins TRBV4-2 to TRBJ2-1, with 10 bases fitting TRBD2. J gave up 8 bases and V 0 bases, and 10 bases lay outside the gene matches. CDR1 is LGHNA and CDR2 is YNFKEQ in the germline V gene. The CDR3 consists of 17 residues. This CDR3 reads CASSQDFSSGRMDEQFF. In DNA form, the CDR3 reads TGTGCCAGCAGCCAAGATTTTTCTAGCGGGAGAATGGATGAGCAGTTCTTC.

This clone was picked up a small number of times. V is TRBV27 and J is TRBJ2-7; 14 nucleotides agree with TRBD2. V trimming: 4 bases; J trimming: 5 bases; junction bases outside the gene matches: 10. This CDR3 comprises 17 residues. The germline V gene encodes CDR1 MNHEY and CDR2 SMNVEV (reference sequence). The CDR3 coding sequence is TGTGCCAGCAGTTCCAATCTCGGACTAGCGGGGGGCCACGAGCAGTACTTC. Amino acids: CASSSNLGLAGGHEQYF.

V gene TRBV5-1 combines with J gene TRBJ1-1; TRBD1 agrees at 8 bases. After removal of 0 bases from V and 12 bases from J, the junction contained 7 bases not matched to a gene. Germline CDR1 and CDR2: SGHRS and YFSETQ. This CDR3 has 13 residues. The CDR3 DNA reads as TGCGCCAGCAGCTTGGGTACAGGGGGGGTGTCTTTCTTT. Protein: CASSLGTGGVSFF.

The gene calls are TRBV18 and TRBJ2-1, with D tentatively TRBD1 (6 bases). The CDR3 runs to 18 residues. V lost 1 base, J lost 4 bases, and 20 bases lay in between. Germline V gene lookup returns CDR1 KGHSH and CDR2 LQKENI. Written as DNA, the CDR3 is TGTGCCAGCTCACCACAAAATTCTGGGACAAGGGTTTACAATGAGCAGTTCTTC. The encoded protein is CASSPQNSGTRVYNEQFF. Based on the CDR3 plus reference TRBV18 and TRBJ2-1, the full variable domain is NAGVMQNPRHLVRRRGQEARLRCSPMKGHSHVYWYRQLPEEGLKFMVYLQKENIIDESGMPKERFSAEFPKEGPSILRIQQVVRGDSAAYFCASSPQNSGTRVYNEQFFGPGTRLTVL.

The chain is built from TRBV2 and TRBJ2-3; 11 bases are shared with TRBD1. This CDR3 is built from 14 residues. Unmatched junction bases numbered 7, after V lost 11 bases and J lost 3 bases. Germline V gene data show CDR1 as SNHLY and CDR2 as FYNNEI. CDR3 nucleotides: TGTGCCCTCCTGCGGGACAGGGGGACAGATACGCAGTATTTT. Protein product: CALLRDRGTDTQYF.

The chain employs TRBV27 and TRBJ1-2; 8 bases fit TRBD1. This CDR3 has 16 amino acids. The ends lost 4 bases at V and 4 bases at J; junction bases unmatched: 11. Germline V gene lookup returns CDR1 MNHEY and CDR2 SMNVEV (reference sequence). The CDR3 reads CASSSPLRGRIYGYTF. In DNA, the CDR3 is TGTGCCAGCAGTTCGCCTCTCAGGGGGCGCATCTATGGCTACACCTTC.

The V gene is TRBV6-5, the J gene TRBJ1-6, with TRBD1 as a possible D gene (6 bases). Germline V CDR1 and CDR2: MNHEY, SVGAGI. The CDR3 runs 15 residues. V lost 10 bases to trimming and J lost 9 bases, with 22 bases between them. The CDR3 sequence: CATNQRGQRGSPLHF. The CDR3 DNA is TGTGCCACCAACCAAAGGGGACAAAGGGGTTCACCCCTCCACTTT.

This chain uses TRBV28 with TRBJ2-5, with 10 bases aligning to TRBD1. The CDR3 loop spans 15 amino acids. Germline lookup yields CDR1 MDHEN and CDR2 SYDVKM. Losses at the gene ends were 5 bases for V and 3 bases for J; bases not matched to a gene: 6. The CDR3 sequence is CASSPRDRGKETQYF. As DNA, the CDR3 is TGTGCCAGCAGTCCTAGGGACAGGGGCAAAGAGACCCAGTACTTC.

The chain is built from TRBV4-1 and TRBJ2-2; 15 bases map to TRBD2. This CDR3 comprises 19 residues. In germline, CDR1 is MGHRA, CDR2 YSYEKL. V lost 3 bases and J lost 5; bases outside the gene matches: 10. CDR3 bases: TGCGCCAGCAGCCACATAGGACTAGCGGGAGGGCCGGTTACCGGGGAGCTGTTTTTT. This sequence encodes CASSHIGLAGGPVTGELFF.

The chain employs TRBV9 and TRBJ1-3, with D uncertain. Trimming removed 5 bases at V and 4 bases at J, with 13 bases between. This CDR3 comprises 14 residues. Germline CDR1 is SGDLS and CDR2 is YYNGEE. The CDR3 sequence is CASSELSSGNTIYF. The CDR3 DNA sequence: TGTGCCAGCAGTGAACTCTCCTCCGGAAACACCATATATTTT.

The V and J genes are TRBV28 and TRBJ2-3; 9 nucleotides match TRBD1. V trimming: 6 bases; J trimming: 1 base; junction bases outside the gene matches: 5. Germline assignment: CDR1 MDHEN and CDR2 SYDVKM. This CDR3 is 15 amino acids long. As DNA, the CDR3 is TGTGCCAGCAGCCGAGACAGGGGGGGCACAGATACGCAGTATTTT. Protein: CASSRDRGGTDTQYF. Combining the CDR3 with reference TRBV28 and TRBJ2-3 gives the whole variable domain DVKVTQSSRYLVKRTGEKVFLECVQDMDHENMFWYRQDPGLGLRLIYFSYDVKMKEKGDIPEGYSVSREKKERFSLILESASTNQTSMYLCASSRDRGGTDTQYFGPGTRLTVL.

This sequence joins TRBV19 and TRBJ2-3; maybe TRBD2 (5 bases). The length of the CDR3 is 13 residues. Germline CDR1 and CDR2: LNHDA and SQIVND (reference sequence). Trimming removed 6 bases from V and 1 base from J, with 8 bases in between. This CDR3 reads CASRNGGTDTQYF. CDR3 DNA sequence: TGTGCCAGTAGAAACGGGGGCACAGATACGCAGTATTTT.